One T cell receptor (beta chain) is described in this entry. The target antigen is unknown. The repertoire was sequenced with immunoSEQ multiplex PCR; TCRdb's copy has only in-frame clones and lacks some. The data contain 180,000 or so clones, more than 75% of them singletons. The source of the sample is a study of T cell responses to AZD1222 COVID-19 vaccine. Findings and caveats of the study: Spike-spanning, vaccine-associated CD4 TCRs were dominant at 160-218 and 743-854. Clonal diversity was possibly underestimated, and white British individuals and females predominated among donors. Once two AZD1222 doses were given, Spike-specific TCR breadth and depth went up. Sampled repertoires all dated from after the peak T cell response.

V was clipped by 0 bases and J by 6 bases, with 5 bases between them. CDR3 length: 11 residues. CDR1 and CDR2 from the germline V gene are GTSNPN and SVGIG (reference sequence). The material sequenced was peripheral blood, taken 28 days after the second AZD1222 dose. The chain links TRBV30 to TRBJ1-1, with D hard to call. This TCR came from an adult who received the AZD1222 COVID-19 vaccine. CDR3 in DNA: TGTGCCTGGAGTGTAGGGTCTGAAGCTTTCTTT. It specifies CAWSVGSEAFF.